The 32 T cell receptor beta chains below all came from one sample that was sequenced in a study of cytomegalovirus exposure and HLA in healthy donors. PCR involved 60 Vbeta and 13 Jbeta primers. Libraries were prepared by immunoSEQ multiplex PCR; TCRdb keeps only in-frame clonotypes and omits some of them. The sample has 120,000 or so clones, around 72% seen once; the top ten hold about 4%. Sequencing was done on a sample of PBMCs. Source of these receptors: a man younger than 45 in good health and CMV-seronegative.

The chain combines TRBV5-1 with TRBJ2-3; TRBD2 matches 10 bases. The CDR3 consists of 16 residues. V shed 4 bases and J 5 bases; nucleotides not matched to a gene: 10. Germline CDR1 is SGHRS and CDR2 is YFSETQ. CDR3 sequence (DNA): TGCGCCAGCAGCCTAGGAGGGACTAGCGCAGGAGATACGCAGTATTTT. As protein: CASSLGGTSAGDTQYF.

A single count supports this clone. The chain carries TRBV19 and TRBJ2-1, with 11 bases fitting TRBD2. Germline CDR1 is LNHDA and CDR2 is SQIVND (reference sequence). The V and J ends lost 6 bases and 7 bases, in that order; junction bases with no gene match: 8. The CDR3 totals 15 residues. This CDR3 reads CASSTLAGVSNEQFF. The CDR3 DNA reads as TGTGCCAGTAGCACACTAGCGGGGGTGAGTAATGAGCAGTTCTTC.

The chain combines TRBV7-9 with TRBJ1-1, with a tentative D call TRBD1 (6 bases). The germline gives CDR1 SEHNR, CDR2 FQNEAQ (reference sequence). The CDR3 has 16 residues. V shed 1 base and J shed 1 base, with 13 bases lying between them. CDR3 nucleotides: TGTGCCAGCAGCTTAGGGCGAGAGGGGGAGAACACTGAAGCTTTCTTT. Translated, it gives CASSLGREGENTEAFF.

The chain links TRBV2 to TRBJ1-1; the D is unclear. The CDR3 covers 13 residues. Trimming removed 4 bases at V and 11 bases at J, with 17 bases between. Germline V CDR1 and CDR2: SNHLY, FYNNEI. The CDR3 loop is CASSVPALMEAFF. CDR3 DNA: TGTGCCAGCAGTGTCCCGGCGCTCATGGAGGCTTTCTTT.

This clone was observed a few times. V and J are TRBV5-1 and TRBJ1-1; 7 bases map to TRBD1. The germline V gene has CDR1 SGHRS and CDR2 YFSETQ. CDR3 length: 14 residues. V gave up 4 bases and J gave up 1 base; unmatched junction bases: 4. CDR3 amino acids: CASSPGTANTEAFF. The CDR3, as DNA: TGCGCCAGCAGCCCCGGGACAGCGAACACTGAAGCTTTCTTT.

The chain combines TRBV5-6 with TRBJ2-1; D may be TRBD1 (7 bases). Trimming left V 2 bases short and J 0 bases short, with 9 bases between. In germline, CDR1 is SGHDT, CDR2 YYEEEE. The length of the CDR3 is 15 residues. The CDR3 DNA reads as TGTGCCAGCAGCTTCCAGGGGGGCTCCTACAATGAGCAGTTCTTC. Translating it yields CASSFQGGSYNEQFF.

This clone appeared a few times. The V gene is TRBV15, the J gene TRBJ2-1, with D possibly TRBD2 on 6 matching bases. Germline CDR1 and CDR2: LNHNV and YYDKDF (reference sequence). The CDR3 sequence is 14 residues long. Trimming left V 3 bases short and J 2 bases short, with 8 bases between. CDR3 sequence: CATSSGGPYNEQFF. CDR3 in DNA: TGTGCCACCAGCAGCGGGGGTCCCTACAATGAGCAGTTCTTC.

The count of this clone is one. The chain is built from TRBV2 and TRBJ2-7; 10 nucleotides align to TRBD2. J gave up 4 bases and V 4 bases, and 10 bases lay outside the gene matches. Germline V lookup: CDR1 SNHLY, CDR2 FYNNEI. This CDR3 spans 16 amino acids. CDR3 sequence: CASSATPSGGFYEQYF. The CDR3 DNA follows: TGTGCCAGCAGTGCGACTCCTAGCGGGGGATTTTACGAGCAGTACTTC.

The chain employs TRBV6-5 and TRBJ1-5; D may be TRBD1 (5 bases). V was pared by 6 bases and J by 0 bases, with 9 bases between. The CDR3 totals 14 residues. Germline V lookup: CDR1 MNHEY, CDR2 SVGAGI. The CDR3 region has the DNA TGTGCCAGCAGCCGCGGGGCTAGCAATCAGCCCCAGCATTTT. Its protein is CASSRGASNQPQHF.

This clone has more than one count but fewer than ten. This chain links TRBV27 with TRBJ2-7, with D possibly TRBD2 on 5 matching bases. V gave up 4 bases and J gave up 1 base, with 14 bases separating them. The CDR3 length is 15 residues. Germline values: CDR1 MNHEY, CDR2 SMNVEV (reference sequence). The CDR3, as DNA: TGTGCCAGCAGTTCGCCGGGAATCGGTTCCTACGAGCAGTACTTC. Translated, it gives CASSSPGIGSYEQYF.

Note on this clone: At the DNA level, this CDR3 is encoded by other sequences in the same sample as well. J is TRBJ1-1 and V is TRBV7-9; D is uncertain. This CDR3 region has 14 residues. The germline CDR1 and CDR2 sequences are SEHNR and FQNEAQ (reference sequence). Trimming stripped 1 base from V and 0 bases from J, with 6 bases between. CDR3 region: CASSLGQVNTEAFF. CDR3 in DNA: TGTGCCAGCAGCTTAGGGCAGGTGAACACTGAAGCTTTCTTT.

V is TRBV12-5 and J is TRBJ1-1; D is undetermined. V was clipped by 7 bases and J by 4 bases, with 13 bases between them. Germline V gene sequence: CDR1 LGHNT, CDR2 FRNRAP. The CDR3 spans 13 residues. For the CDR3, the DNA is TGTGCTAGTGCCGAAGCGACGGGCACTGAAGCTTTCTTT. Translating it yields CASAEATGTEAFF.

The CDR3 spells CASSQGLAGGPSTDTQYF. The CDR3 DNA reads as TGTGCCAGCAGCCAAGGACTAGCGGGGGGGCCTAGCACAGATACGCAGTATTTT. J is TRBJ2-3 and V is TRBV4-2; 14 nucleotides line up with TRBD2. The CDR3 contains 18 residues. J was trimmed by 0 bases and V by 1 base; bases with no gene match: 3. Germline lookup yields CDR1 LGHNA and CDR2 YNFKEQ.

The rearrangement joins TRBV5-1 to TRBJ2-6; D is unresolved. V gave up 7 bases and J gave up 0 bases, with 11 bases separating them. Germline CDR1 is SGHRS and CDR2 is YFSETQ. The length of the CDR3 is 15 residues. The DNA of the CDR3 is TGCGCCAGCGGCATACAACGCTCTGGGGCCAACGTCCTGACTTTC. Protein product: CASGIQRSGANVLTF.

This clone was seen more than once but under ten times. The CDR3 loop reads CASSPLAGVNTEAFF. CDR3 in DNA: TGTGCCAGCTCACCACTCGCGGGTGTCAACACTGAAGCTTTCTTT. V gene TRBV18 combines with J gene TRBJ1-1; D gene uncertain. V was shortened by 1 base and J by 2 bases, with 11 bases between the two germline ends. CDR3 size: 15 residues. Per germline, CDR1 KGHSH and CDR2 LQKENI.

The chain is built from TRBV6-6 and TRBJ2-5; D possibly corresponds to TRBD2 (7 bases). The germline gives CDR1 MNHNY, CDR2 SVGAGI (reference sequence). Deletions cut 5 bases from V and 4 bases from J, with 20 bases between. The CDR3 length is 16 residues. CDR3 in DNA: TGTGCCAGCAGTCCGTCCCTACCGGGGGGCCGAGAGACCCAGTACTTC. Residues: CASSPSLPGGRETQYF.

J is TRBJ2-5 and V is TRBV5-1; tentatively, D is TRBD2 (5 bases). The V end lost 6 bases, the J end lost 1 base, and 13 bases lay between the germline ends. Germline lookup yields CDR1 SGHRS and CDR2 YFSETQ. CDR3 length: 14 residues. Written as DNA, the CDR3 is TGCGCCAGCAACCGGGGTGGGATCCAAGAGACCCAGTACTTC. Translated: CASNRGGIQETQYF.

The CDR3 loop is CASSLMGANTEAFF. For the CDR3, the DNA is TGTGCCAGCAGCTTGATGGGGGCGAACACTGAAGCTTTCTTT. The chain employs TRBV5-8 and TRBJ1-1, with D possibly matching TRBD1 (6 bases). Germline CDR1 SGHTS, CDR2 YDEGEE. This CDR3 region has 14 residues. Between the trimmed V and J ends, which lost 1 base and 1 base, there was a span of 8 bases. Full variable domain (outside the CDR3, taken from reference TRBV5-8 and TRBJ1-1): EAGVTQSPTHLIKTRGQQATLRCSPISGHTSVYWYQQALGLGLQFLLWYDEGEERNRGNFPPRFSGRQFPNYSSELNVNALELEDSALYLCASSLMGANTEAFFGQGTRLTVV.

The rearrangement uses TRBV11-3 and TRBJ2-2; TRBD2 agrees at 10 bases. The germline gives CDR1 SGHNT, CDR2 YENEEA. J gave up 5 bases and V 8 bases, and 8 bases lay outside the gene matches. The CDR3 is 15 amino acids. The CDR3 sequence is CASGSGGADTGELFF. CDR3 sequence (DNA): TGTGCCAGCGGAAGCGGGGGGGCCGATACCGGGGAGCTGTTTTTT.

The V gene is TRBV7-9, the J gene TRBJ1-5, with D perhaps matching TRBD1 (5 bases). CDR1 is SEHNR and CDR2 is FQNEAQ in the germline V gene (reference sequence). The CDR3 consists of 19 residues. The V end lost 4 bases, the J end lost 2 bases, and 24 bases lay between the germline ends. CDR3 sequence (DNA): TGTGCCAGCAGCTCGGGCGGGGCTCCCCGAGGTAGTGGCAATCAGCCCCAGCATTTT. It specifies CASSSGGAPRGSGNQPQHF.

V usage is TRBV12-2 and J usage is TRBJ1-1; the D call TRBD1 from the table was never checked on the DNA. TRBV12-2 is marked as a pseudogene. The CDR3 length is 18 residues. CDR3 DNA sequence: TGTGCAAGTCGCTTAGTGCTTAGGACAGGGGCGACGAACACTGAAGCTTTCTTT. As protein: CASRLVLRTGATNTEAFF.

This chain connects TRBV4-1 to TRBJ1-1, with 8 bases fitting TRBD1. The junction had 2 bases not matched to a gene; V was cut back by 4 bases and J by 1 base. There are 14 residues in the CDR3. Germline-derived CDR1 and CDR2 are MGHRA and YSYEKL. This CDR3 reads CASSRGQANTEAFF. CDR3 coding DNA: TGCGCCAGCAGCCGGGGACAGGCGAACACTGAAGCTTTCTTT.

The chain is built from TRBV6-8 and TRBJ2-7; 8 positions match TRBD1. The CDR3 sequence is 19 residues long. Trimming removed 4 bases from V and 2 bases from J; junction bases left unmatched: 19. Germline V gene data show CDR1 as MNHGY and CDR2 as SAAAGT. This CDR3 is CASSFRQGNNRDIAYEQYF. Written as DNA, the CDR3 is TGTGCCAGCAGTTTTCGACAGGGGAATAACCGGGACATTGCCTACGAGCAGTACTTC.

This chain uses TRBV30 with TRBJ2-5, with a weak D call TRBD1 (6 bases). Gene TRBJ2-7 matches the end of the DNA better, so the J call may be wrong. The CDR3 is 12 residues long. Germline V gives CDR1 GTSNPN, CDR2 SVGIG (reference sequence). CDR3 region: CAWSRTAYEQYF. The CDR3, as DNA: TGTGCCTGGAGTCGGACAGCCTACGAGCAGTACTTC.

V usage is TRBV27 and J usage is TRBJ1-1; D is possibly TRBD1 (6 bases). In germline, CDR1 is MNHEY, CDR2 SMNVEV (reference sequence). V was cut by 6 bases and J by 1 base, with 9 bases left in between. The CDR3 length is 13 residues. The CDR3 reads CASRTRGNTEAFF. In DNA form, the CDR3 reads TGTGCCAGCAGGACCAGGGGGAACACTGAAGCTTTCTTT.

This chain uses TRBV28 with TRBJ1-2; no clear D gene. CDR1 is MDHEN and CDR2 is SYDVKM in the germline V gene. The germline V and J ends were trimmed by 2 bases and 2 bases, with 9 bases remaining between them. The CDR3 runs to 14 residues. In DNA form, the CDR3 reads TGTGCCAGCAGTTTAGGGCGGGAGAACTATGGCTACACCTTC. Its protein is CASSLGRENYGYTF.

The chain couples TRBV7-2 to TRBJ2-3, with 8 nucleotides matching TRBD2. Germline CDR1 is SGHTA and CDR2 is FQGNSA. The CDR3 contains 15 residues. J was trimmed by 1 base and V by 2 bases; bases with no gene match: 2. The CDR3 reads CASSLRRGGTDTQYF. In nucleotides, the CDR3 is TGTGCCAGCAGCTTACGGCGGGGGGGCACAGATACGCAGTATTTT. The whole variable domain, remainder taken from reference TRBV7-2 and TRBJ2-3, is GAGVSQSPSNKVTEKGKDVELRCDPISGHTALYWYRQSLGQGLEFLIYFQGNSAPDKSGLPSDRFSAERTGGSVSTLTIQRTQQEDSAVYLCASSLRRGGTDTQYFGPGTRLTVL.

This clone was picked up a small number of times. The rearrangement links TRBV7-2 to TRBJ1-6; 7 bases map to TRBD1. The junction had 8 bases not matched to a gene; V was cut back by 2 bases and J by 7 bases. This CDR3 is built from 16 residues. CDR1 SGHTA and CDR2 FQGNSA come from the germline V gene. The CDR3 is CASSLRRDSGNSPLHF. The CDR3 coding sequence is TGTGCCAGCAGCTTAAGGAGGGACAGCGGCAATTCACCCCTCCACTTT.

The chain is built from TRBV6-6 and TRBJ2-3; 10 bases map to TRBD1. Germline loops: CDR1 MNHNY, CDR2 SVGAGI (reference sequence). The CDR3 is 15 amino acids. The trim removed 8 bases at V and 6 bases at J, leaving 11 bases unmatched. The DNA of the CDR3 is TGTGCCAGCCGTCGGGACAGGGGTGTTGAGGATACGCAGTATTTT. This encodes CASRRDRGVEDTQYF.

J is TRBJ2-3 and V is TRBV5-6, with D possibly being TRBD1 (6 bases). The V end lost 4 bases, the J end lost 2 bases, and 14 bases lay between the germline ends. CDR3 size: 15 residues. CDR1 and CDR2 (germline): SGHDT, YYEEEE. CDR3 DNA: TGTGCCAGCAGCCTCCTTCAGGGGTACACAGATACGCAGTATTTT. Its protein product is CASSLLQGYTDTQYF.

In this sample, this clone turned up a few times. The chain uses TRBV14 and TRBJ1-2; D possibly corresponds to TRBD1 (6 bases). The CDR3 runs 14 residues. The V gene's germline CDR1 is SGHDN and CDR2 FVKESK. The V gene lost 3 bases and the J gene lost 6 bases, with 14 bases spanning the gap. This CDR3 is CASSHLKGGDGYTF. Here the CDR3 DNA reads TGTGCCAGCAGCCATCTTAAGGGGGGGGATGGCTACACCTTC.

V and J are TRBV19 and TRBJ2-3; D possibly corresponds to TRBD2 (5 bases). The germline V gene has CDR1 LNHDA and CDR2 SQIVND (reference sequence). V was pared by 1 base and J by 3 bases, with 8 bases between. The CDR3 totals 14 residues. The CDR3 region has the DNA TGTGCCAGTAGTATAGTTTCGGGGACAGATACGCAGTATTTT. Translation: CASSIVSGTDTQYF.